This T cell receptor beta chain stems from a study of blood T cell repertoires in COVID-19 (dated by TCRdb to 2020 to 2021). For the wider study: Samples covering the acute and convalescent phases of COVID-19 were provided by collaborators in the United States, Italy and Spain. The prospective study material was composed of cDNA or gDNA derived from T cells, B-cell-depleted T cells, or PBMCs. Subjects who had been exposed to COVID-19, were actively infected with it, or had recovered from it provided the deeply sampled blood TCRbeta repertoires that made up the dataset. The repertoires were made available in a free public database intended to serve as a resource for research on the immune response to SARS-CoV-2. Samples were obtained from the ongoing ImmuneRACE study (first 160 participants) and from about 1,300 subjects provided by 6 global collaborators. The sample metadata nearly always contained a de-identified subject ID, COVID-19 status, age in years and sex. HLA class I and class II types, where available, came from metadata supplied by the sample provider rather than from assay-based typing.

V is cut back by 4 bases and J by 4 bases, with 9 bases in the junction unmatched. CDR1 and CDR2, per the germline V gene, are SGHRS and YFSETQ. The CDR3 has 15 amino acids, counting the end cysteine and phenylalanine. Only the CDR3 DNA stays, 45 bases, in frame from base 1. About this clone: Its antigen remains undetermined. Per-base quality was not reported, and no clone a single base away is much larger than it.

The paper as a whole reports these results and caveats: Clinical and demographic metadata were provided uncurated, with the amount varying by source and participant.

One collaborating source in Seattle enrolled patients during active infection and followed them longitudinally through the course of disease. Each collaborating institution followed its own protocols to collect whole blood in K2EDTA tubes. For TCRbeta analysis, collaborators shipped samples as frozen whole blood, isolated PBMCs, or DNA extracted from either of those sample types. TCRbeta CDR3 regions were amplified from genomic DNA using the immunoSEQ Assay, a bias-controlled multiplex PCR. The study's own analysis went as follows. Within the assay, amplification of reference gene primers was used to estimate how many nucleated cells each sample contained. To quantify the absolute abundance of each unique TCRbeta CDR3 rearrangement, sequence reads were collapsed and filtered. For each sample, productive Simpson clonality was calculated as the square root of Simpson's diversity index over productive rearrangements. The source is immuneACCESS, and TCRdb retained only in-frame sequences with V and J called. Part of the clones is not carried over; for the studies checked, unresolved V genes explain less than half of this, and the remainder is unexplained. The DNA was the basis for D and trimming; V, J and clone size are from that table. The sample table contains around 230,000 clones; only one count was recorded for 86% of them. Roughly 10% of the sample is in the top ten clones.

The sequenced sample was peripheral blood. The sequence was obtained from a man aged 45-65 years with COVID-19, enrolled during active disease. This chain is built from TRBV5-1 and TRBJ1-2; TRBD1 agrees with 8 junctional bases. The bases read TGCGCCAGCAGCGGGGGACAGGCCTCTTTCTATGGCTACACCTTC. Its amino acids are CASSGGQASFYGYTF. This CDR3, with the reference TRBV5-1 and TRBJ1-2 proteins standing in past its ends, gives the full variable domain KAGVTQTPRYLIKTRGQQVTLSCSPISGHRSVSWYQQTPGQGLQFLFEYFSETQRNKGNFPGRFSGRQFSNSRSEMNVSTLELGDSALYLCASSGGQASFYGYTFGSGTRLTVV.